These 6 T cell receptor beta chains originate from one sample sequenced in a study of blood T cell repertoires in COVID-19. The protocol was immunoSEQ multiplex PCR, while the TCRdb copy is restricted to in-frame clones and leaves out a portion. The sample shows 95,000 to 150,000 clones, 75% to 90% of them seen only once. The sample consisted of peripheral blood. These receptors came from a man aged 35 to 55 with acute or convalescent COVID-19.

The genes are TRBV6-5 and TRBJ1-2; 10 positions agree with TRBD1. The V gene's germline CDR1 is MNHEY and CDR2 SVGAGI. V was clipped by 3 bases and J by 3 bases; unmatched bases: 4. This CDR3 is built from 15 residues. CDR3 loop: CASSYDRGRDYGYTF. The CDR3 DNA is TGTGCCAGCAGTTATGACAGGGGGCGCGACTATGGCTACACCTTC.

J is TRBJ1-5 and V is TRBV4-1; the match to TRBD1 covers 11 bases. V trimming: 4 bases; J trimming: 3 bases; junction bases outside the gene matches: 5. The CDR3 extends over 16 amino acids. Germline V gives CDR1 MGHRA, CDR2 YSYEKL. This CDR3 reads CASSLGTGGHNQPQHF. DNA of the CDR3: TGCGCCAGCAGCCTCGGGACAGGGGGGCACAATCAGCCCCAGCATTTT.

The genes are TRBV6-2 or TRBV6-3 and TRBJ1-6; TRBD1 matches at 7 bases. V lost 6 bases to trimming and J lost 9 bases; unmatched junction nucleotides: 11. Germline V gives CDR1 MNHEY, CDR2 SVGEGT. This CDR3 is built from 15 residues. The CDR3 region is CASSPTTGLSSPLHF. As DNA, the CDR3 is TGTGCCAGCAGCCCGACGACAGGGTTGAGTTCACCCCTCCACTTT.

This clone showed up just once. CDR3 nucleotide sequence: TGTGCCTGGACCTCGGGTATCTCTAATGAAAAACTGTTTTTT. This sequence encodes CAWTSGISNEKLFF. The genes are TRBV30 and TRBJ1-4; D unresolved. The CDR3 covers 14 residues. CDR1 and CDR2 (germline): GTSNPN, SVGIG (reference sequence). The germline V and J ends were trimmed by 4 bases and 3 bases, with 12 bases remaining between them.

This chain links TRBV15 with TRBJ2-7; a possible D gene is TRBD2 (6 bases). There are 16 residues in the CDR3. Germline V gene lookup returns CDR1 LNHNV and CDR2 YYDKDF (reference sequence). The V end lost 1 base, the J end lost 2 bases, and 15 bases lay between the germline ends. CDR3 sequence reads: CATSRARFSGAYEQYF. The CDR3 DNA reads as TGTGCCACCAGCAGAGCTCGGTTTAGCGGAGCCTACGAGCAGTACTTC. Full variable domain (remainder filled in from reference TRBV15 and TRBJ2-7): DAMVIQNPRYQVTQFGKPVTLSCSQTLNHNVMYWYQQKSSQAPKLLFHYYDKDFNNEADTPDNFQSRRPNTSFCFLDIRSPGLGDTAMYLCATSRARFSGAYEQYFGPGTRLTVT.

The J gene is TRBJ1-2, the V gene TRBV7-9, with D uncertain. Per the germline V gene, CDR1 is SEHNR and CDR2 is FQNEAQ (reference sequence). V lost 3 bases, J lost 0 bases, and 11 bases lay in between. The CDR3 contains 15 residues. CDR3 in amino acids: CASSFLGRSNYGYTF. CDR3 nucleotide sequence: TGTGCCAGCAGCTTCTTGGGCAGATCTAACTATGGCTACACCTTC.